These 12 T cell receptor beta chains share one sample of origin, sequenced in a study of glioma-infiltrating T cells. Amplification of TCR alpha and beta CDR3 regions from RNA used iRepertoire nested multiplex PCR. MiXCR, run by TCRdb on the multiplex PCR reads, gives a single entry per CDR3 protein. The table records around 180,000 distinct CDR3 sequences, around 40% of them present only once. Material: glioma tissue, nonneoplastic brain tissue, or PBMCs (not recorded which). The receptors stem from a human donor with low-grade glioma or glioblastoma, undergoing nonglioma brain surgery, or in good health (not recorded which).

A word on this clonotype: A clone one base away is much larger, so this may be a read error. This chain uses TRBV19 with TRBJ2-3; possibly TRBD1 or TRBD2 for D (6 bases each). V was pared by 9 bases and J by 3 bases, with 19 bases between. Germline V lookup: CDR1 LNHDA, CDR2 SQIVND (reference sequence). The CDR3 is 15 residues long. The CDR3 loop reads CASSGGTPQTDTQYF. In nucleotides, the CDR3 is TGTGCCAGCTCAGGAGGGACACCCCAGACAGATACGCAGTATTTT.

This clonotype was counted at least ten times. The V and J genes are TRBV12-3 or TRBV12-4 and TRBJ2-1; 12 bases match TRBD2. With 6 bases clipped from V and 10 bases from J, the junction kept 7 bases outside the gene matches. The CDR3 spans 14 residues. CDR3 sequence (DNA): TGTGCCAGCAGCGGACTAGCGGGATCAGGGGAGCAGTTCTTC. This translates into CASSGLAGSGEQFF.

This clonotype was detected ten times or more. The V gene is TRBV7-2, the J gene TRBJ2-3, with D uncertain. The germline CDR1 and CDR2 sequences are SGHTA and FQGNSA. The length of the CDR3 is 14 residues. Deletions cut 4 bases from V and 2 bases from J, with 10 bases between. DNA for the CDR3: TGTGCCAGCAGCTATACCCATACCACAGATACGCAGTATTTT. Translation gives CASSYTHTTDTQYF. Looking up the rest from reference TRBV7-2 and TRBJ2-3 gives the full variable domain: GAGVSQSPSNKVTEKGKDVELRCDPISGHTALYWYRQSLGQGLEFLIYFQGNSAPDKSGLPSDRFSAERTGGSVSTLTIQRTQQEDSAVYLCASSYTHTTDTQYFGPGTRLTVL.

To note about this clonotype: This may stem from a read error, because a much larger clone lies one nucleotide away. The chain is built from TRBV5-4 and TRBJ2-3; D is unresolved. The CDR3 covers 13 residues. The germline V gene encodes CDR1 SGHNT and CDR2 YYREEE (reference sequence). CDR3 in amino acids: CASSLDTTDTEYF. CDR3 nucleotides: TGTGCCAGCAGCTTGGACACCACAGATACGGAGTATTTT.

In this sample, this clonotype turned up many times. This chain links TRBV6-6 with TRBJ2-7; TRBD2 aligns across 7 bases. The CDR3 sequence is 14 residues long. The germline gives CDR1 MNHNY, CDR2 SVGAGI (reference sequence). J was trimmed by 3 bases and V by 0 bases; bases with no gene match: 2. The CDR3 nucleotides read TGTGCCAGCAGTTACTCCAGCGGGAACTACGAGCAGTACTTC. It codes for CASSYSSGNYEQYF.

This clonotype was found a few times. The V call is TRBV2, the J call TRBJ2-3; 7 bases are shared with TRBD1. CDR3 size: 14 residues. V dropped 6 bases and J dropped 2; count of bases not matched to a gene: 5. Germline V CDR1 and CDR2: SNHLY, FYNNEI. CDR3 sequence (DNA): TGTGCCAGCAGACCCGGGACAGCCACAGATACGCAGTATTTT. As protein: CASRPGTATDTQYF.

This clonotype appeared many times. The V and J genes are TRBV20-1 and TRBJ1-4; D not resolved. Germline V CDR1 and CDR2: DFQATT, SNEGSKA (reference sequence). Trimming left V 0 bases short and J 4 bases short, with 6 bases between. There are 13 residues in the CDR3. The DNA for the CDR3 is TGCAGTGCTAGAGACGTGTATAATGAAAAACTGTTTTTT. Translation: CSARDVYNEKLFF.

Comment on this clonotype: The junction departs from germline at one end; a sequencing error may be responsible. The V call is TRBV30, the J call TRBJ1-2, with D unresolved. The CDR3 covers 15 residues. Germline values: CDR1 GTSNPN, CDR2 SVGIG (reference sequence). The chain's CDR3 is CAWSPPNNVNYVYTF. In DNA, the CDR3 is TGTGCCTGGAGTCCACCCAATAACGTCAACTATGTCTACACCTTC.

The chain has TRBV4-1 and TRBJ2-1; D not certain. CDR3 length: 14 amino acids. Trimming removed 0 bases at V and 8 bases at J, with 11 bases between. Germline values: CDR1 MGHRA, CDR2 YSYEKL. The CDR3 protein is CASSQDLGFDEQFF. The CDR3 coding sequence is TGCGCCAGCAGCCAAGATCTGGGGTTCGATGAGCAGTTCTTC.

About this clonotype itself: A much more abundant neighbour one base away suggests this may be a read error. The conserved final phenylalanine or tryptophan is absent from the CDR3, which likely points to a read error. This chain uses TRBV19 with TRBJ1-5, with D uncertain. This CDR3 has 13 residues. CDR1 is LNHDA and CDR2 is SQIVND in the germline V gene (reference sequence). Trimming left V 5 bases short and J 7 bases short, with 12 bases between. CDR3 DNA sequence: TGTGCCAGTAGTTGGGGAAAGGACCAGCCCCAGCATTCT. Protein sequence: CASSWGKDQPQHS.

As to this clonotype: A much bigger clone sits one base away, suggesting this may be a read error. The chain joins TRBV2 to TRBJ2-7; maybe TRBD2 (5 bases). Trimming took off 5 bases at V and 7 bases at J, with 12 bases between the two ends. Germline V lookup: CDR1 SNHLY, CDR2 FYNNEI. This CDR3 comprises 12 residues. Here the CDR3 reads CASSPYTGEQYF. For the CDR3, the DNA is TGTGCCAGCAGTCCGTACACGGGGGAGCAGTACTTC.

The CDR3 DNA reads as TGTGCCAGCAGTTTTGTAGCGTCAAAGGGAGATACGCAGTATTTT. The encoded protein is CASSFVASKGDTQYF. This chain links TRBV27 with TRBJ2-3; tentatively, D is TRBD2 (5 bases). CDR1 and CDR2 (germline): MNHEY, SMNVEV (reference sequence). Trimming removed 3 bases at V and 5 bases at J, with 15 bases between. This CDR3 region has 15 residues.